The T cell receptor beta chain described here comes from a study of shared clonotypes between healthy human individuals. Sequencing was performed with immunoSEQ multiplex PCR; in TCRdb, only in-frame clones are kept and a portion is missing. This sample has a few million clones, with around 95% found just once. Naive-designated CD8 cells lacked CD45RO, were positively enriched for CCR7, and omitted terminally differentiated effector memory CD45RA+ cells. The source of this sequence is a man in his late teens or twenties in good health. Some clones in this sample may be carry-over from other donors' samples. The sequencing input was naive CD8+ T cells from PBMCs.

In DNA, the CDR3 is TGTGCCAGCCGCGGGACTCACGAGCAGTACTTC. Encoded protein: CASRGTHEQYF. The rearrangement joins TRBV7-2 to TRBJ2-7, with D maybe TRBD2 (6 bases). The CDR3 length is 11 residues. Germline CDR1 reads SGHTA; CDR2 reads FQGNSA. Trimming removed 8 bases at V and 5 bases at J, with 10 bases between.